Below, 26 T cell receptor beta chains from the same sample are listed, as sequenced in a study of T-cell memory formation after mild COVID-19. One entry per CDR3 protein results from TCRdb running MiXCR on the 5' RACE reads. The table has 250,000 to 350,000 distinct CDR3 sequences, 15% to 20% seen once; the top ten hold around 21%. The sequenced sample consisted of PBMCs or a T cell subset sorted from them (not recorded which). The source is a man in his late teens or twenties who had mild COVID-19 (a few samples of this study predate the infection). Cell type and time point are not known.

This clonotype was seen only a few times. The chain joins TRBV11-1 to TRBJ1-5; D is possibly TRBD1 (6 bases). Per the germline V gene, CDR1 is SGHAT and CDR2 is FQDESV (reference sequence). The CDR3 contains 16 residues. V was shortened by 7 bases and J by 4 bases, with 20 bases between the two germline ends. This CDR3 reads CASTFLDRRWNQPQHF. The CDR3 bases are TGTGCCAGCACCTTCCTGGACAGAAGGTGGAATCAGCCCCAGCATTTT. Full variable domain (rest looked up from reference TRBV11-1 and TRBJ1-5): EAEVAQSPRYKITEKSQAVAFWCDPISGHATLYWYRQILGQGPELLVQFQDESVVDDSQLPKDRFSAERLKGVDSTLKIQPAELGDSAMYLCASTFLDRRWNQPQHFGDGTRLSIL.

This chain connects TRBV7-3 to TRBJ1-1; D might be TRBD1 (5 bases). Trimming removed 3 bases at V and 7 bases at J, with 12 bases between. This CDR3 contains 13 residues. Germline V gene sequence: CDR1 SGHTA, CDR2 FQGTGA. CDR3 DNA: TGTGCCAGCAGCTTGGGGGGAAATGGTGAAGCTTTCTTT. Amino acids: CASSLGGNGEAFF.

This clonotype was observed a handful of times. The CDR3 sequence: CASSVEETVPYEQYF. The DNA of the CDR3 is TGTGCCAGCAGCGTTGAAGAGACAGTACCCTACGAGCAGTACTTC. The rearrangement links TRBV9 to TRBJ2-7, with TRBD1 as a possible D gene (5 bases). The CDR3 consists of 15 residues. V lost 2 bases and J lost 2, with 14 bases in between. The V gene's germline CDR1 is SGDLS and CDR2 YYNGEE.

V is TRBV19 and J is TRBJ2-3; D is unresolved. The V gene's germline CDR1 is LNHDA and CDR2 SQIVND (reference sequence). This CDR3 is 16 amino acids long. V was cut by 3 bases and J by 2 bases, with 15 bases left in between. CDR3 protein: CASSMTPLRNTDTQYF. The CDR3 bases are TGTGCCAGTAGTATGACGCCTCTACGGAACACAGATACGCAGTATTTT.

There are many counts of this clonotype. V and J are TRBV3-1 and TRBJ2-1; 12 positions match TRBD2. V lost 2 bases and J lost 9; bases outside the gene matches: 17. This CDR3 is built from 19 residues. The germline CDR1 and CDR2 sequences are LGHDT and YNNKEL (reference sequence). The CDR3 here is CASSQRSVGSGLAGFEQFF. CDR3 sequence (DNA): TGTGCCAGCAGCCAACGAAGCGTCGGGAGCGGACTAGCGGGGTTTGAGCAGTTCTTC.

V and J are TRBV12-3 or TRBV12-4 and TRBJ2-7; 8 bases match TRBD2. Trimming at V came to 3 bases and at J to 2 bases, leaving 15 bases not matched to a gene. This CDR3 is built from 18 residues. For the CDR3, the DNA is TGTGCCAGCAGTTTCTACGCGAACAGCGGGGGTGGAACCTACGAGCAGTACTTC. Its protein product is CASSFYANSGGGTYEQYF.

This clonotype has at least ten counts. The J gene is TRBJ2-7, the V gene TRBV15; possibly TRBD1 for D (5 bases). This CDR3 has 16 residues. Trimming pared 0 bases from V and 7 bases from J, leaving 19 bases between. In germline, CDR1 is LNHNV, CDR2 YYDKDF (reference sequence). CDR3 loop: CATSRDRQLSRIEQYF. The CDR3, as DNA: TGTGCCACCAGCAGAGATCGACAGCTGAGTCGGATTGAGCAGTACTTC.

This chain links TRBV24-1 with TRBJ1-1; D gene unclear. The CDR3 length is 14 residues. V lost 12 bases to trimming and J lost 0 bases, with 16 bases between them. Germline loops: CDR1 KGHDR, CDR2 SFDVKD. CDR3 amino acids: CASTTENMNTEAFF. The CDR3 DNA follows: TGTGCCTCCACCACAGAAAATATGAACACTGAAGCTTTCTTT.

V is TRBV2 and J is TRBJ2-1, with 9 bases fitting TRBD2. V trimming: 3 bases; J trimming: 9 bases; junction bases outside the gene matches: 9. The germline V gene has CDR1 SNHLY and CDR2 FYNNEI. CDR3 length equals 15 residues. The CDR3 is CASSELAGSSGEQFF. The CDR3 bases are TGTGCCAGCAGTGAGCTAGCGGGGTCTTCGGGTGAGCAGTTCTTC.

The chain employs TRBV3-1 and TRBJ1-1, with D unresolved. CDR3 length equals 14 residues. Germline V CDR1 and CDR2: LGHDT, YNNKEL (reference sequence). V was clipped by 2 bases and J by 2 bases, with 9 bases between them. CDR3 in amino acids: CASSQTSANTEAFF. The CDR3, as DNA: TGTGCCAGCAGCCAAACATCGGCCAACACTGAAGCTTTCTTT.

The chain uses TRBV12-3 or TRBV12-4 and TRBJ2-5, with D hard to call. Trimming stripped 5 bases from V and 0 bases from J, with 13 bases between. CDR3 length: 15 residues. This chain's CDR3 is CASSPLGGDQETQYF. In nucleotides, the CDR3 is TGTGCCAGCAGTCCCCTGGGCGGAGACCAAGAGACCCAGTACTTC.

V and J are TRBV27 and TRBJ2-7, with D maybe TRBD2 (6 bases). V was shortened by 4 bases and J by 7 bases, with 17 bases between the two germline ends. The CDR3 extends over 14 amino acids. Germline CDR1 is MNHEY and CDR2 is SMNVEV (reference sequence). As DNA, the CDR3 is TGTGCCAGCAGTTCCCGGACTACCCTCGTGGAGCAGTACTTC. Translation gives CASSSRTTLVEQYF.

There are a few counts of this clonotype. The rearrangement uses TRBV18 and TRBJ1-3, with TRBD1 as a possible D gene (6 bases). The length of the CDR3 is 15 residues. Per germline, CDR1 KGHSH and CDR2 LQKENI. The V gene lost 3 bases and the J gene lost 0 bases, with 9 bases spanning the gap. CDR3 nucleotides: TGTGCCAGCTCACCCGACAGGAGCTCTGGAAACACCATATATTTT. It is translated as CASSPDRSSGNTIYF.

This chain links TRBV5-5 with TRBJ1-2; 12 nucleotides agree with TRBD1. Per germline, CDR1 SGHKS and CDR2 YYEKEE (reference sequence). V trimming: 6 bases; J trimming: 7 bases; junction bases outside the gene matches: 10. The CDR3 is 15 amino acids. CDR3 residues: CASNKGDRGLSGYTF. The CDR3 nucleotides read TGTGCCAGCAACAAGGGGGACAGGGGGCTTTCTGGCTACACCTTC. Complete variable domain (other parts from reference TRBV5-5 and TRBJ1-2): DAGVTQSPTHLIKTRGQQVTLRCSPISGHKSVSWYQQVLGQGPQFIFQYYEKEERGRGNFPDRFSARQFPNYSSELNVNALLLGDSALYLCASNKGDRGLSGYTFGSGTRLTVV.

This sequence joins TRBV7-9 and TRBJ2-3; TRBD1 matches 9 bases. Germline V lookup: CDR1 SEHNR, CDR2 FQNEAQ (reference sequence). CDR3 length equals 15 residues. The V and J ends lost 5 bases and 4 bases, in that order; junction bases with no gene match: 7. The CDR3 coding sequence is TGTGCCAGCAGCACACACCGGGACAGGGCAGATACGCAGTATTTT. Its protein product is CASSTHRDRADTQYF.

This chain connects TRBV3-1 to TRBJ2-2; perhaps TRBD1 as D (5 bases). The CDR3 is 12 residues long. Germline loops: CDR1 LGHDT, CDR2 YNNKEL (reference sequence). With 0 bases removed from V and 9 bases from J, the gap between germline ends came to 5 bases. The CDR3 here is CASSQEDRELFF. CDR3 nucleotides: TGTGCCAGCAGCCAAGAGGACAGGGAGCTGTTTTTT.

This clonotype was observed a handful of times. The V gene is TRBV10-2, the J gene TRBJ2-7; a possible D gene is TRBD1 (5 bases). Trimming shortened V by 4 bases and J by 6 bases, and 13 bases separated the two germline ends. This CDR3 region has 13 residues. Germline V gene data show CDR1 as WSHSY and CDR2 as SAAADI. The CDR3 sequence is CASSGTWGSEQYF. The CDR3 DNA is TGCGCCAGCAGTGGGACATGGGGTAGCGAGCAGTACTTC.

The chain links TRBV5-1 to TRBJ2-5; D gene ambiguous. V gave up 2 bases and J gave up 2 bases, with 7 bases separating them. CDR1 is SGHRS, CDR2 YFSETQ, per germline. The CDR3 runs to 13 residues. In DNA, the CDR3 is TGCGCCAGCAGCTTTGTAGTGCAAGAGACCCAGTACTTC. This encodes CASSFVVQETQYF.

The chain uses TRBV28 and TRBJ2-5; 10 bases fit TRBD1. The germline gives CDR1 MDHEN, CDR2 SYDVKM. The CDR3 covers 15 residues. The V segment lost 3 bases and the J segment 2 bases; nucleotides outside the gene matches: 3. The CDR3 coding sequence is TGTGCCAGCAGTTTCGGGACAGGGGCACAAGAGACCCAGTACTTC. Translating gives CASSFGTGAQETQYF.

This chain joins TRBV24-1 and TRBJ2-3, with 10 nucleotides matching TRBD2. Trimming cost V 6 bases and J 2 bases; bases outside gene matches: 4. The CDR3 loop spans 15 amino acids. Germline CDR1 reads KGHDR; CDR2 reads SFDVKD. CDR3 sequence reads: CATSTSGEYTDTQYF. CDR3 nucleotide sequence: TGTGCCACCAGTACTAGCGGGGAATACACAGATACGCAGTATTTT.

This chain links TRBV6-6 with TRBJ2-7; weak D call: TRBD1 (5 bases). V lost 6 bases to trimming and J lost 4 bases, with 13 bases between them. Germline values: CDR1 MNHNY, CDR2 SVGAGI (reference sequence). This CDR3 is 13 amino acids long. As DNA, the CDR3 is TGTGCCAGCAGCCCCCAGGGAATATACGAGCAGTACGTC. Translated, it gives CASSPQGIYEQYV.

The CDR3 sequence: CASSLGLSWVTQYF. CDR3 DNA: TGTGCCAGCAGCTTAGGCCTCAGTTGGGTTACGCAGTATTTT. The rearrangement links TRBV7-2 to TRBJ2-3; no clear D gene. V dropped 1 base and J dropped 8 bases, with 13 bases sitting between them. Germline V gene data show CDR1 as SGHTA and CDR2 as FQGNSA. The CDR3 is made up of 14 amino acids.

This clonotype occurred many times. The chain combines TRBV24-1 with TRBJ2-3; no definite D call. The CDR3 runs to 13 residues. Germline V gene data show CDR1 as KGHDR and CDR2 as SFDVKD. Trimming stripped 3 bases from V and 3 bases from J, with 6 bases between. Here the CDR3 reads CATSDPSTDTQYF. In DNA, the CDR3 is TGTGCCACCAGTGATCCATCGACAGATACGCAGTATTTT.

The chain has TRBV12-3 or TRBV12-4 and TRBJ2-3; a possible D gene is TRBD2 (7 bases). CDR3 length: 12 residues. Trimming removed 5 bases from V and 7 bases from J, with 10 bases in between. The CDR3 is CASSRGAYTQYF. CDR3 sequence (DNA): TGTGCCAGCAGTCGGGGGGCATATACGCAGTATTTT.

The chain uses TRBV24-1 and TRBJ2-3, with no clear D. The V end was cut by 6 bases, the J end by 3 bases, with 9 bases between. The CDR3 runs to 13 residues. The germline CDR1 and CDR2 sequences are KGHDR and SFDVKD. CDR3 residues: CATSNRNTDTQYF. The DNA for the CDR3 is TGTGCCACCAGTAACCGGAATACAGATACGCAGTATTTT.

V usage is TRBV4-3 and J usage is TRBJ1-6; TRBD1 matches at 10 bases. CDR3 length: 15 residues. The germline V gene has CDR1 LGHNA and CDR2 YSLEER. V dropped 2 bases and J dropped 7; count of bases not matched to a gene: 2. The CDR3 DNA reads TGCGCCAGCAGCCAATTGGGACAGGGGAATTCACCCCTCCACTTT. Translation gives CASSQLGQGNSPLHF.